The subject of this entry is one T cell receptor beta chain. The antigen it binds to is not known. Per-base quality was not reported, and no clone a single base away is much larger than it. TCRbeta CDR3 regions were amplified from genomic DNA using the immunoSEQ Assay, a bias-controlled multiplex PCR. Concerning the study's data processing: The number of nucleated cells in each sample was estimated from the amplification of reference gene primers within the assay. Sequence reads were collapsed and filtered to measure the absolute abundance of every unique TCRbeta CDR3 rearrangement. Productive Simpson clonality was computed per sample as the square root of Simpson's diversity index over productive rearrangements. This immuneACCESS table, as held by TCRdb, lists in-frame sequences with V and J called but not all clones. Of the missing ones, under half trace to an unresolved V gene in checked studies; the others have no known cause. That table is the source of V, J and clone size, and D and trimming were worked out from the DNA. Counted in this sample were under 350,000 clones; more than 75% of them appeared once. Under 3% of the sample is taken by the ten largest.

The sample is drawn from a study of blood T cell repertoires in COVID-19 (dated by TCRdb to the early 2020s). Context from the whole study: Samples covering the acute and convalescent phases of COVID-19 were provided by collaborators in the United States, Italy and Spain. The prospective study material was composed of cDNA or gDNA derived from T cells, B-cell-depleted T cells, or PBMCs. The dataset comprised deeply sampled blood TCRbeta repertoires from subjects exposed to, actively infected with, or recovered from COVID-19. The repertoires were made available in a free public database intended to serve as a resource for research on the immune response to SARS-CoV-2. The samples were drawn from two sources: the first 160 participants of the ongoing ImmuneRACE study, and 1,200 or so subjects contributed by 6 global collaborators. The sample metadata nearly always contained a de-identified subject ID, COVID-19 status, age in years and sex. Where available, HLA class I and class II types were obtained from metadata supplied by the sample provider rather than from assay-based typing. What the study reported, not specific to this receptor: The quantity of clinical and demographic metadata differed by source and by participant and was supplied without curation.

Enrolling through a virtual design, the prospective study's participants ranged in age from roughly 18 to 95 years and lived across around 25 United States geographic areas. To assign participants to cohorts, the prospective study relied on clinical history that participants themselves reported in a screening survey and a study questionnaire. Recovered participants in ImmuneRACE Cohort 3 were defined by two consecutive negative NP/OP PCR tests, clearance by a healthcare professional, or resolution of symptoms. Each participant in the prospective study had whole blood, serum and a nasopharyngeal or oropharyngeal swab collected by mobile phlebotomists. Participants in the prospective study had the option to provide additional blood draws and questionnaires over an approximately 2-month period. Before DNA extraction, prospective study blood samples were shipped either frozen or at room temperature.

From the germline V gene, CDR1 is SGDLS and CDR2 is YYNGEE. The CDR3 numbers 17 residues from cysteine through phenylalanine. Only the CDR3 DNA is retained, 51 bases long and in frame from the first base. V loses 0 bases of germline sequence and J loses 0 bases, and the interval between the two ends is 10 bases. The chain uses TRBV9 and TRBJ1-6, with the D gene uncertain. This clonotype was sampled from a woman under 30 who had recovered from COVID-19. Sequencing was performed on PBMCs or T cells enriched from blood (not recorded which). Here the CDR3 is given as CASSVELKSSYNSPLHF. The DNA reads TGTGCCAGCAGCGTAGAGTTAAAGAGCTCCTATAATTCACCCCTCCACTTT. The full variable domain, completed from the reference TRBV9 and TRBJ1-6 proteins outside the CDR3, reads DSGVTQTPKHLITATGQRVTLRCSPRSGDLSVYWYQQSLDQGLQFLIQYYNGEERAKGNILERFSAQQFPDLHSELNLSSLELGDSALYFCASSVELKSSYNSPLHFGNGTRLTVT.